A single sample gave rise to the 2 T cell receptor beta chains below, sequenced in a study of PD-1 blockade in classical Hodgkin lymphoma (dated by TCRdb to 2018 to 2021). The time point tag for this specimen amounts to: cycle 4 day 1 (C4D1), after five to seven weeks of nivolumab. Relapse after autologous stem cell transplantation had occurred in all trial patients, and cohorts A, B and C were distinguished by prior brentuximab vedotin exposure. Library preparation was by the immunoSEQ multiplex PCR assay. What TCRdb holds here is the immuneACCESS table cut down to in-frame rearrangements. Part of the clones is not present; checked against another copy, under half of the missing clones reflect an unresolved V gene, and the others are unexplained. For this sample there are around 25,000 clones; roughly 90% appear just once. Approximately 23% of the sample is held by the ten biggest clonotypes. The material was peripheral blood mononuclear cells (PBMCs), obtained before the fourth cycle of nivolumab. Receptor source: a human donor with classical Hodgkin lymphoma.

V usage is TRBV6-5 and J usage is TRBJ2-2, with D perhaps matching TRBD2 (6 bases). Trimming cost V 2 bases and J 6 bases, with 13 bases left between them. The CDR3 runs to 15 residues. Germline V gene data show CDR1 as MNHEY and CDR2 as SVGAGI. CDR3 amino acids: CASSYRGGRAGELFF. The CDR3 DNA sequence: TGTGCCAGCAGTTACCGGGGAGGTCGGGCCGGGGAGCTGTTTTTT.

The rearrangement links TRBV9 to TRBJ2-7; maybe TRBD2 (5 bases). There are 13 residues in the CDR3. With 0 bases removed from V and 5 bases from J, the gap between germline ends came to 9 bases. Germline lookup yields CDR1 SGDLS and CDR2 YYNGEE. The CDR3 loop reads CASSVGGINEQYF. The CDR3 DNA follows: TGTGCCAGCAGCGTAGGAGGGATAAACGAGCAGTACTTC.